The next 5 T cell receptor beta chains were all read from a single sample in a study of patients and donors after allogeneic stem cell transplantation. In TCRdb, the RT-PCR reads were re-called with MiXCR into one record per CDR3 protein. This table holds fewer than 500,000 distinct CDR3 sequences, roughly 16% found once. The sample consisted of blood, either unsorted or a sorted T cell fraction (not recorded which). The receptors were sampled from a human donor who was either an allogeneic HSCT recipient or a stem cell or donor lymphocyte infusion donor (not recorded which). It is not recorded whose cells these are; they may come from a transplant donor.

The chain combines TRBV11-3 with TRBJ2-7; D tentatively fits TRBD1 or TRBD2 (5 bases each). Germline V gene lookup returns CDR1 SGHNT and CDR2 YENEEA. The CDR3 runs 14 residues. Trimming pared 3 bases from V and 2 bases from J, leaving 11 bases between. CDR3 in amino acids: CASSFSPGPYEQYF. CDR3 bases: TGTGCCAGCAGCTTCTCCCCGGGACCCTACGAGCAGTACTTC.

There are a few counts of this clonotype. This chain links TRBV11-2 with TRBJ2-3, with 10 positions matching TRBD2. The CDR3 sequence is 16 residues long. V lost 1 base, J lost 2 bases, and 3 bases stayed unmatched. Germline V gene sequence: CDR1 SGHAT, CDR2 FQNNGV. Here the CDR3 DNA reads TGTGCCAGCAGCTTAGGGACTAGCGGCTACACAGATACGCAGTATTTT. It codes for CASSLGTSGYTDTQYF.

This clonotype was seen ten or more times. V gene TRBV6-1 combines with J gene TRBJ2-1; the match to TRBD2 covers 8 bases. The CDR3 spans 14 residues. V lost 6 bases and J lost 5; bases outside the gene matches: 6. The germline gives CDR1 MNHNS, CDR2 SASEGT. DNA for the CDR3: TGTGCCAGCAGCCGCGGGGGGAAGGACAATGAGCAGTTCTTC. Its translation is CASSRGGKDNEQFF.

This clonotype was observed a few times. This sequence joins TRBV6-1 and TRBJ1-6; 7 positions agree with TRBD1. Trimming took 6 bases from V and 3 from J; bases not matched to a gene: 2. Germline CDR1 is MNHNS and CDR2 is SASEGT. This CDR3 has 14 amino acids. The CDR3 region is CASRQGNYNSPLHF. The CDR3 DNA reads as TGTGCCAGCAGACAGGGGAACTATAATTCACCCCTCCACTTT.

The chain is built from TRBV2 and TRBJ2-7; 15 nucleotides agree with TRBD2. After removal of 6 bases from V and 6 bases from J, the junction contained 9 bases not matched to a gene. The V gene's germline CDR1 is SNHLY and CDR2 FYNNEI. This CDR3 has 16 residues. DNA of the CDR3: TGTGCCAGCAGGGCGAGGACTAGCGGGAGGGTCGGCGAGCAGTACTTC. Residues: CASRARTSGRVGEQYF. The entire variable domain, with the rest obtained from reference TRBV2 and TRBJ2-7, is as follows: EPEVTQTPSHQVTQMGQEVILRCVPISNHLYFYWYRQILGQKVEFLVSFYNNEISEKSEIFDDQFSVERPDGSNFTLKIRSTKLEDSAMYFCASRARTSGRVGEQYFGPGTRLTVT.